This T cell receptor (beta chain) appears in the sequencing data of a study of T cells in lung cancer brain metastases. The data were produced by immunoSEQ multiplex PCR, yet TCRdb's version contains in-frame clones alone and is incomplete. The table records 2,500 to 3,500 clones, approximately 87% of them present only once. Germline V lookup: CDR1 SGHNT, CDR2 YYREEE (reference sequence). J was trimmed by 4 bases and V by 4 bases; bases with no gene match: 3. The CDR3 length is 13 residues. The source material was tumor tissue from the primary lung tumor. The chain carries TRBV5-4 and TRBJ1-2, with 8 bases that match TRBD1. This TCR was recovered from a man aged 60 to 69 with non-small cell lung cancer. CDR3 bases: TGTGCCAGCAGCACAGGGACAGGCTATGGCTACACCTTC. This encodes CASSTGTGYGYTF.